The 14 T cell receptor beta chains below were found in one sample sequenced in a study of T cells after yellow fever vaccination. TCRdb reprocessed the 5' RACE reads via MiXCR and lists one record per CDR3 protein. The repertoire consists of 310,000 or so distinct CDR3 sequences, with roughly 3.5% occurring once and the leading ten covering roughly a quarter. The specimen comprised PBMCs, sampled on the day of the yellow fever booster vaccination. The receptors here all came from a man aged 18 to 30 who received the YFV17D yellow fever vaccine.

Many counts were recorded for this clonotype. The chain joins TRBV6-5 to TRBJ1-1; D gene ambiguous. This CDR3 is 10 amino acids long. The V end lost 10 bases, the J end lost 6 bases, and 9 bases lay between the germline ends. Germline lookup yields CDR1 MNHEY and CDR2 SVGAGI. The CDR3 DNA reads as TGTGCCACCTCATACCCTGAAGCTTTCTTT. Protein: CATSYPEAFF.

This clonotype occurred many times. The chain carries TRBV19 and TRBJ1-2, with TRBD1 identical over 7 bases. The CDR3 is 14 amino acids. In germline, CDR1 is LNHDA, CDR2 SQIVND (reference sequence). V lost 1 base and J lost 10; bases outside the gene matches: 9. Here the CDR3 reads CASSIAAGQYFYTF. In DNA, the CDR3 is TGTGCCAGTAGTATAGCCGCGGGACAGTACTTCTACACCTTC.

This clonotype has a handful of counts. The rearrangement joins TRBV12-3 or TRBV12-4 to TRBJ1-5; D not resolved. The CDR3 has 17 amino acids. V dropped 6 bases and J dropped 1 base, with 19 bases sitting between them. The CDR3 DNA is TGTGCCAGCAGCCAAACTTTGCCCATGGTAAGCAATCAGCCCCAGCATTTT. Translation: CASSQTLPMVSNQPQHF.

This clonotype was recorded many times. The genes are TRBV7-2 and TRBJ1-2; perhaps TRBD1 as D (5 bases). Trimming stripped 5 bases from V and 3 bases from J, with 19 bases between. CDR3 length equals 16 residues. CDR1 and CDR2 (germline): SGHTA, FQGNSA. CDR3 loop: CASSRYQSTAYYGYTF. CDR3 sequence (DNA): TGTGCCAGCAGCCGTTACCAGTCGACAGCCTACTATGGCTACACCTTC.

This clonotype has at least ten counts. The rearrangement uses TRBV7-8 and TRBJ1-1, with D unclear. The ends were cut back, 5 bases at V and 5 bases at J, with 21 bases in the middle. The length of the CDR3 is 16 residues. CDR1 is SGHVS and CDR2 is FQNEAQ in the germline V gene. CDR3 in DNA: TGTGCCAGCAGCGCCTATTATCAGCCGTACGGGACTGAAGCTTTCTTT. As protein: CASSAYYQPYGTEAFF.

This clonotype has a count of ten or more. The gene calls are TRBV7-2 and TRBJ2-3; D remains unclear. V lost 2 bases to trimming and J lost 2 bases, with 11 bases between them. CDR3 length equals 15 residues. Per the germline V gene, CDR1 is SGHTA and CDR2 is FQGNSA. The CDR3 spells CASSLQAAYTDTQYF. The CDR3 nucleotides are TGTGCCAGCAGCTTACAAGCTGCTTACACAGATACGCAGTATTTT. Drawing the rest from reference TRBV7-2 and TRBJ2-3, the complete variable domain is GAGVSQSPSNKVTEKGKDVELRCDPISGHTALYWYRQSLGQGLEFLIYFQGNSAPDKSGLPSDRFSAERTGGSVSTLTIQRTQQEDSAVYLCASSLQAAYTDTQYFGPGTRLTVL.

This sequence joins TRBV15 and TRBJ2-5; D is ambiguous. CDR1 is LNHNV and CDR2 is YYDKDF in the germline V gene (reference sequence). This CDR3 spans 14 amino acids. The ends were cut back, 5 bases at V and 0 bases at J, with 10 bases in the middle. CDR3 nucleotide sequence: TGTGCCACCAGCTTTACCACGTACCAAGAGACCCAGTACTTC. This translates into CATSFTTYQETQYF.

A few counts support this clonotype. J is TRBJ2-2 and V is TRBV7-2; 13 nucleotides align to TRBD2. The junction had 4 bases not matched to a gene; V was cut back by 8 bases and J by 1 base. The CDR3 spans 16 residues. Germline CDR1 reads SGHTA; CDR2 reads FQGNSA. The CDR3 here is CASPRLAGGNTGELFF. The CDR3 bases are TGTGCCAGCCCAAGACTAGCGGGGGGGAACACCGGGGAGCTGTTTTTT. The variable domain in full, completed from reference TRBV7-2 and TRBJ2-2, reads GAGVSQSPSNKVTEKGKDVELRCDPISGHTALYWYRQSLGQGLEFLIYFQGNSAPDKSGLPSDRFSAERTGGSVSTLTIQRTQQEDSAVYLCASPRLAGGNTGELFFGEGSRLTVL.

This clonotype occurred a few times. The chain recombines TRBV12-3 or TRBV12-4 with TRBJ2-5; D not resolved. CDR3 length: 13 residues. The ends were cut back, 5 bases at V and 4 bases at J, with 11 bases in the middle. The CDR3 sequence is CASSPQSAETQYF. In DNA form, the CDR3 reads TGTGCCAGCAGTCCCCAGAGCGCAGAGACCCAGTACTTC.

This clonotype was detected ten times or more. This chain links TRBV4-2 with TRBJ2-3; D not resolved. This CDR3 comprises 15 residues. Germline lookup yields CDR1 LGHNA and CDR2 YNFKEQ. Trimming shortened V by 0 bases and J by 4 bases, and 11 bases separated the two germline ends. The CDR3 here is CASSQDLLISDTQYF. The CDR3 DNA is TGTGCCAGCAGCCAAGACCTCCTTATATCAGATACGCAGTATTTT.

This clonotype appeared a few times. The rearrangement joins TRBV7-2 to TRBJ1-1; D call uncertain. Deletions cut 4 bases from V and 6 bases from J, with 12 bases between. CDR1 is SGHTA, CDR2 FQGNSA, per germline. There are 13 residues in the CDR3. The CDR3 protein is CASSSAVRPEAFF. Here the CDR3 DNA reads TGTGCCAGCAGCTCTGCAGTTAGGCCTGAAGCTTTCTTT.

CDR3 in DNA: TGCAGTGCGGTGGGGACGCGGTATGGCTACACCTTC. This encodes CSAVGTRYGYTF. The chain is built from TRBV20-1 and TRBJ1-2; TRBD1 is a possible D gene (5 bases). V lost 6 bases, J lost 5 bases, and 13 bases lay in between. This CDR3 spans 12 amino acids. Looked up from germline, CDR1 is DFQATT and CDR2 is SNEGSKA (reference sequence).

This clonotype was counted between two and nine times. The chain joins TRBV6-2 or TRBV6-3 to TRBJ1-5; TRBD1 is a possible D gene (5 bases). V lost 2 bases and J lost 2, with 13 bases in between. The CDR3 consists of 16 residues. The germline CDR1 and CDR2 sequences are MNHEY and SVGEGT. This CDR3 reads CASSYLRGAGNQPQHF. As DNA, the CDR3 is TGTGCCAGCAGTTACCTAAGGGGAGCGGGCAATCAGCCCCAGCATTTT.

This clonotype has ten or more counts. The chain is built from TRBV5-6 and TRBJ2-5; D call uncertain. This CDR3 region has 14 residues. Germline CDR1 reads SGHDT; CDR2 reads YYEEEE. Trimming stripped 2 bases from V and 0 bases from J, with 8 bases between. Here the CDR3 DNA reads TGTGCCAGCAGCTTTGGAGACAACCAAGAGACCCAGTACTTC. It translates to CASSFGDNQETQYF.